Below are 31 T cell receptor beta chains sequenced from a single sample in a study of a mutant IDH1 vaccine in newly diagnosed glioma. These receptors have no identified antigens. Noted time point: week 47, end of study. Vaccinated patients received 300 ug of mutant IDH1 20-mer peptide per dose, with topical imiquimod. Libraries were prepared by immunoSEQ multiplex PCR; TCRdb keeps only in-frame clonotypes and omits some of them. Here the sample spans 20,000 to 30,000 clones, roughly 87% being singletons. Source: PBMCs, taken from a glioma patient whose treatment included an IDH1 peptide vaccine. The receptors shown here come from a man between 40 and 49 years old with glioma. Some clones in this sample may be carry-over from other donors' samples.

This chain links TRBV9 with TRBJ1-1, with D possibly matching TRBD1 (6 bases). Trimming took 6 bases from V and 3 from J, leaving 15 bases between them. Per the germline V gene, CDR1 is SGDLS and CDR2 is YYNGEE. The CDR3 spans 14 residues. The CDR3 protein is CASTNREGDTEAFF. The CDR3 DNA is TGTGCCAGCACCAACAGGGAGGGGGACACTGAAGCTTTCTTT.

In this sample, this clone turned up once. The CDR3 DNA sequence: TGTGCCAGCAGCTTAGAAGGTTCCAGCGGGGTCTACGAGCAGTACTTC. It specifies CASSLEGSSGVYEQYF. The J gene is TRBJ2-7, the V gene TRBV7-2, with 7 bases fitting TRBD2. The junction had 9 bases not matched to a gene; V was cut back by 1 base and J by 3 bases. Germline CDR1 SGHTA, CDR2 FQGNSA. This CDR3 is built from 16 residues. Supplemented by reference TRBV7-2 and TRBJ2-7, the full variable domain reads GAGVSQSPSNKVTEKGKDVELRCDPISGHTALYWYRQSLGQGLEFLIYFQGNSAPDKSGLPSDRFSAERTGGSVSTLTIQRTQQEDSAVYLCASSLEGSSGVYEQYFGPGTRLTVT.

The chain recombines TRBV11-2 with TRBJ2-5, with 10 nucleotides matching TRBD1. Germline V lookup: CDR1 SGHAT, CDR2 FQNNGV. J gave up 4 bases and V 5 bases, and 4 bases lay outside the gene matches. This CDR3 is built from 14 residues. CDR3 DNA sequence: TGTGCCAGCAGCCAACGGACAGGGGGAGAGACCCAGTACTTC. This encodes CASSQRTGGETQYF.

V and J are TRBV2 and TRBJ1-2; 9 bases are a match to TRBD1. V was clipped by 6 bases and J by 1 base; unmatched bases: 3. The germline gives CDR1 SNHLY, CDR2 FYNNEI. The CDR3 is 14 amino acids. This chain's CDR3 is CASSGQGINYGYTF. The CDR3 region has the DNA TGTGCCAGCAGCGGACAGGGGATTAACTATGGCTACACCTTC.

The chain links TRBV19 to TRBJ1-2, with D uncertain. The CDR3 totals 13 residues. CDR1 and CDR2 (germline): LNHDA, SQIVND (reference sequence). The V and J ends lost 3 bases and 9 bases respectively, with 14 bases between them. The CDR3 reads CASSISIGSSYTF. The CDR3 bases are TGTGCCAGTAGTATCTCTATAGGGTCCAGCTACACCTTC.

The genes are TRBV2 and TRBJ1-5, with D unresolved. The CDR3 runs to 15 residues. Germline lookup yields CDR1 SNHLY and CDR2 FYNNEI. Trimming removed 4 bases from V and 2 bases from J, with 12 bases in between. CDR3 in DNA: TGTGCCAGCAGTGGGGTGACGCTTGGCAATCAGCCCCAGCATTTT. Encoded protein: CASSGVTLGNQPQHF.

This chain joins TRBV4-1 and TRBJ2-3; D may be TRBD2 (5 bases). V dropped 4 bases and J dropped 9 bases, with 20 bases sitting between them. The CDR3 contains 15 residues. Per germline, CDR1 MGHRA and CDR2 YSYEKL. This CDR3 reads CASSRSPLGVRTQYF. CDR3 sequence (DNA): TGCGCCAGCAGCCGCTCCCCCCTCGGGGTCAGGACGCAGTATTTT.

The chain is built from TRBV28 and TRBJ2-7; a weak D match, TRBD2 (6 bases). V shed 5 bases and J shed 2 bases, with 16 bases lying between them. CDR3 size: 15 residues. CDR1 and CDR2 from the germline V gene are MDHEN and SYDVKM. This CDR3 reads CASSPQATGAYEQYF. DNA of the CDR3: TGTGCCAGCAGTCCACAGGCGACGGGAGCCTACGAGCAGTACTTC.

The chain is built from TRBV7-9 and TRBJ1-2, with D possibly matching TRBD1 (6 bases). This CDR3 spans 12 amino acids. Germline values: CDR1 SEHNR, CDR2 FQNEAQ (reference sequence). Trimming stripped 7 bases from V and 8 bases from J, with 14 bases between. The DNA of the CDR3 is TGTGCCAGCACCCTGAGGGGGACGGGCTACACCTTC. Amino acids: CASTLRGTGYTF.

This clone appeared a single time. The chain links TRBV19 to TRBJ2-7; no clear D gene. CDR1 LNHDA and CDR2 SQIVND come from the germline V gene (reference sequence). The CDR3 contains 13 residues. The V end was cut by 5 bases, the J end by 1 base, with 9 bases between. CDR3 in amino acids: CASSGPSSYEQYF. CDR3 in DNA: TGTGCCAGTAGTGGACCAAGTTCCTACGAGCAGTACTTC.

The V gene is TRBV19, the J gene TRBJ1-3, with D possibly matching TRBD1 (5 bases). Germline V gives CDR1 LNHDA, CDR2 SQIVND (reference sequence). Trimming removed 6 bases at V and 9 bases at J, with 15 bases between. The CDR3 has 13 residues. The CDR3 reads CASRPTGKTTIYF. CDR3 in DNA: TGTGCCAGTAGACCAACAGGAAAGACCACCATATATTTT.

The CDR3 nucleotides are TGTGCCACCCGGACAGGGAATAATTCACCCCTCCACTTT. Its protein is CATRTGNNSPLHF. This rearrangement joins TRBV19 to TRBJ1-6, with 8 nucleotides matching TRBD1. Germline CDR1 reads LNHDA; CDR2 reads SQIVND (reference sequence). There are 13 residues in the CDR3. J lost 5 bases, V lost 10 bases, and 4 bases had no gene match.

The V gene is TRBV4-1, the J gene TRBJ1-3; D is undetermined. With 4 bases removed from V and 4 bases from J, the gap between germline ends came to 20 bases. The CDR3 consists of 17 residues. Germline V gives CDR1 MGHRA, CDR2 YSYEKL. The CDR3, as DNA: TGCGCCAGCAGCCGAGGCGGGGTGGTAGCTCTCGGAAACACCATATATTTT. This codes for CASSRGGVVALGNTIYF.

V gene TRBV9 combines with J gene TRBJ2-5; the D gene could be TRBD1 or TRBD2 (6 bases each). CDR1 SGDLS and CDR2 YYNGEE come from the germline V gene. V lost 0 bases, J lost 1 base, and 7 bases lay in between. This CDR3 comprises 14 residues. CDR3: CASSVGGAQETQYF. For the CDR3, the DNA is TGTGCCAGCAGCGTAGGGGGGGCCCAAGAGACCCAGTACTTC.

This chain uses TRBV6-5 with TRBJ2-2, with D uncertain. Germline lookup yields CDR1 MNHEY and CDR2 SVGAGI. The CDR3 has 13 residues. The V gene lost 4 bases and the J gene lost 1 base, with 4 bases spanning the gap. CDR3 residues: CASSFQNTGELFF. DNA of the CDR3: TGTGCCAGCAGTTTTCAGAACACCGGGGAGCTGTTTTTT.

This chain joins TRBV29-1 and TRBJ2-2, with 8 bases identical to TRBD1. Trimming took 7 bases from V and 4 from J; bases not matched to a gene: 11. The length of the CDR3 is 15 residues. Germline lookup yields CDR1 SQVTM and CDR2 ANQGSEA. CDR3 residues: CSAQRQGLITGELFF. CDR3 in DNA: TGCAGCGCCCAACGACAGGGGCTCATCACCGGGGAGCTGTTTTTT.

The V gene is TRBV4-2, the J gene TRBJ2-5; no reliable D call. Trimming removed 4 bases from V and 5 bases from J, with 11 bases in between. The CDR3 consists of 13 residues. In germline, CDR1 is LGHNA, CDR2 YNFKEQ. CDR3 in amino acids: CASSLIFRETQYF. The CDR3 coding sequence is TGTGCCAGCAGCCTAATTTTCCGGGAGACCCAGTACTTC.

This sequence joins TRBV27 and TRBJ1-1; D is uncertain. From germline, CDR1 is MNHEY and CDR2 SMNVEV (reference sequence). This CDR3 comprises 15 residues. Trimming removed 2 bases from V and 4 bases from J, with 14 bases in between. The CDR3 sequence is CASSLIYGWGTEAFF. DNA of the CDR3: TGTGCCAGCAGTTTAATCTACGGATGGGGCACTGAAGCTTTCTTT.

V and J are TRBV29-1 and TRBJ1-1, with a weak D call TRBD1 (5 bases). V shed 0 bases and J shed 6 bases, with 14 bases lying between them. The CDR3 extends over 14 amino acids. Germline CDR1 SQVTM, CDR2 ANQGSEA. CDR3 amino acids: CSVEEGRRGAEAFF. The CDR3 bases are TGCAGCGTTGAAGAGGGCAGACGGGGGGCTGAAGCTTTCTTT.

This clone was recorded only once. The rearrangement uses TRBV9 and TRBJ1-4; maybe TRBD1 (5 bases). The V end was cut by 0 bases, the J end by 5 bases, with 11 bases between. Per the germline V gene, CDR1 is SGDLS and CDR2 is YYNGEE. This CDR3 has 15 amino acids. The chain's CDR3 is CASSVGSEGNEKLFF. CDR3 DNA sequence: TGTGCCAGCAGCGTAGGGTCAGAGGGGAATGAAAAACTGTTTTTT.

The chain joins TRBV30 to TRBJ1-3; a weak D match, TRBD1 (6 bases). Per the germline V gene, CDR1 is GTSNPN and CDR2 is SVGIG (reference sequence). The length of the CDR3 is 13 residues. Trimming shortened V by 5 bases and J by 4 bases, and 12 bases separated the two germline ends. CDR3 protein: CAWAPGGGNTIYF. The CDR3 DNA reads TGTGCCTGGGCCCCCGGGGGCGGAAACACCATATATTTT. Complete variable domain (other parts from reference TRBV30 and TRBJ1-3): SQTIHQWPATLVQPVGSPLSLECTVEGTSNPNLYWYRQAAGRGLQLLFYSVGIGQISSEVPQNLSASRPQDRQFILSSKKLLLSDSGFYLCAWAPGGGNTIYFGEGSWLTVV.

The chain recombines TRBV5-6 with TRBJ2-1; D is possibly TRBD1 or TRBD2 (5 bases each). The germline gives CDR1 SGHDT, CDR2 YYEEEE. This CDR3 comprises 16 residues. Trimming took 6 bases from V and 5 from J, leaving 21 bases between them. Here the CDR3 DNA reads TGTGCCAGCATCCGGCCCCGGGAACTAGGGGACAATGAGCAGTTCTTC. Protein: CASIRPRELGDNEQFF.

The rearrangement joins TRBV6-5 to TRBJ2-7; 9 bases are shared with TRBD2. Germline assignment: CDR1 MNHEY and CDR2 SVGAGI. The CDR3 loop spans 15 amino acids. V lost 0 bases and J lost 7; bases outside the gene matches: 7. In DNA form, the CDR3 reads TGTGCCAGCAGTTACTCCGGCGGGGGGGCGCGTGAGCAGTACTTC. This gives the protein CASSYSGGGAREQYF.

This chain joins TRBV27 and TRBJ2-2, with D perhaps matching TRBD1 (6 bases). Germline-derived CDR1 and CDR2 are MNHEY and SMNVEV (reference sequence). The CDR3 is 15 amino acids. Trimming took off 1 base at V and 6 bases at J, with 12 bases between the two ends. CDR3 loop: CASSLWPGASGELFF. CDR3 nucleotides: TGTGCCAGCAGTTTATGGCCAGGGGCGTCCGGGGAGCTGTTTTTT.

The chain carries TRBV20-1 and TRBJ1-1; D call uncertain. This CDR3 region has 11 residues. V dropped 6 bases and J dropped 0 bases, with 5 bases sitting between them. Germline loops: CDR1 DFQATT, CDR2 SNEGSKA (reference sequence). Here the CDR3 reads CSAVVNTEAFF. CDR3 nucleotides: TGCAGTGCGGTGGTGAACACTGAAGCTTTCTTT.

In nucleotides, the CDR3 is TGTGCCAGCAGGTGGACAGGCGGAAATTCACCCCTCCACTTT. Amino acids: CASRWTGGNSPLHF. The chain combines TRBV6-5 with TRBJ1-6; TRBD1 agrees at 7 bases. Germline V gives CDR1 MNHEY, CDR2 SVGAGI. The CDR3 runs to 14 residues. J lost 7 bases, V lost 6 bases, and 6 bases had no gene match.

The chain employs TRBV5-6 and TRBJ2-6, with D uncertain. Trimming left V 4 bases short and J 0 bases short, with 5 bases between. Germline CDR1 and CDR2: SGHDT and YYEEEE. This CDR3 comprises 14 residues. The CDR3 region is CASSPYSGANVLTF. CDR3 coding DNA: TGTGCCAGCAGCCCGTACTCTGGGGCCAACGTCCTGACTTTC.

This chain links TRBV5-6 with TRBJ2-2, with 9 positions matching TRBD1. The CDR3 length is 15 residues. The V gene end was trimmed by 4 bases and the J gene end by 7 bases; junction bases not matched to a gene: 8. Germline V CDR1 and CDR2: SGHDT, YYEEEE. CDR3 loop: CASSGNRGRVGELFF. The CDR3, as DNA: TGTGCCAGCAGCGGGAACAGGGGGCGAGTCGGGGAGCTGTTTTTT.

This chain uses TRBV29-1 with TRBJ1-1; D perhaps matches TRBD1 (5 bases). CDR1 SQVTM and CDR2 ANQGSEA come from the germline V gene. CDR3 length equals 15 residues. The V end lost 7 bases, the J end lost 3 bases, and 21 bases lay between the germline ends. The CDR3 sequence is CSAGARGSGYTEAFF. The CDR3 DNA reads as TGCAGCGCTGGGGCAAGAGGTTCCGGGTACACTGAAGCTTTCTTT.

J is TRBJ2-5 and V is TRBV18; 9 nucleotides line up with TRBD1. CDR1 and CDR2 (germline): KGHSH, LQKENI. Trimming cost V 6 bases and J 0 bases; bases outside gene matches: 5. CDR3 length: 15 residues. CDR3 nucleotides: TGTGCCAGCTCTCAGAGGACAGGGGACCAAGAGACCCAGTACTTC. It encodes CASSQRTGDQETQYF. The full variable domain, with the rest looked up from reference TRBV18 and TRBJ2-5, is NAGVMQNPRHLVRRRGQEARLRCSPMKGHSHVYWYRQLPEEGLKFMVYLQKENIIDESGMPKERFSAEFPKEGPSILRIQQVVRGDSAAYFCASSQRTGDQETQYFGPGTRLLVL.

The DNA of the CDR3 is TGTGCCTCCTCGGGGGCAACTAATGAAAAACTGTTTTTT. Translating gives CASSGATNEKLFF. The chain uses TRBV30 and TRBJ1-4; D is perhaps TRBD1 (5 bases). There are 13 residues in the CDR3. CDR1 is GTSNPN and CDR2 is SVGIG in the germline V gene (reference sequence). The V gene lost 7 bases and the J gene lost 0 bases, with 9 bases spanning the gap.